The T cell receptor (beta chain) described here comes from a study of blood T cell repertoires in COVID-19. Study-wide context: There were acute and convalescent COVID-19 samples, and they came from the United States, Italy and Spain. The analysed material was cDNA or gDNA that came from T cells, B-cell-depleted T cells, or PBMCs.

In the original analysis: Reference gene primers were amplified, and this amplification served to estimate nucleated cell counts. Using immunoSEQ multiplex PCR, the repertoire was profiled, and TCRdb retains in-frame clones only, with some absent. The V and J calls and clone size were taken over from that table, and D and trimming were inferred from the DNA. The data contain fewer than 300,000 clones, 65% to 90% of them singletons. The junction had 2 bases not matched to a gene; V was cut back by 6 bases and J by 3 bases. This CDR3 has 15 amino acids. The germline V gene has CDR1 MNHEY and CDR2 SMNVEV (reference sequence).

V and J are TRBV27 and TRBJ2-2; 12 nucleotides agree with TRBD2. The clonotype was recovered from a man aged 50 or older with active or convalescent COVID-19. Sequencing was done on a sample of peripheral blood. The chain's CDR3 is CASSGTSGYTGELFF. The CDR3 nucleotides read TGTGCCAGCAGCGGGACTAGCGGGTACACCGGGGAGCTGTTTTTT.